This TCR beta chain is drawn from a study of T cells in Graves' hyperthyroidism and ophthalmopathy. Study as a whole: Blood from the periphery was taken at initial diagnosis, before any treatment. General study points: Most thyroid-expanded clonotypes above 0.001 were also found in blood.

Amplification targeted TCR beta CDR3 regions from RNA transcripts. In the first-round RT-PCR of the TCR CDR3, the HTBI primer set was used. Via MiXCR, TCRdb re-called the multiplex PCR reads, giving one row per CDR3 protein. The sample yields some 570,000 distinct CDR3 sequences, 12% to 15% seen once. Trimming left V 5 bases short and J 7 bases short, with 12 bases between. The CDR3 runs to 13 residues. The study included ophthalmopathy patients with Clinical Activity Score at least 3, NOSPECS grade at least 4 and duration under 3 months. Criteria for exclusion of patients were uncontrolled infection, other autoimmune disease, pregnancy or lactation. In this sample, this clonotype turned up many times. Its antigen is not known.

This chain links TRBV12-3 or TRBV12-4 with TRBJ1-5, with D perhaps matching TRBD1 (6 bases). The TCR sequence derives from a woman younger than 35 with Graves' ophthalmopathy. The sequenced sample consisted of blood. The CDR3 sequence is CASSLRGAQPQHF. The CDR3, as DNA: TGTGCCAGCAGTCTCAGGGGAGCGCAGCCCCAGCATTTT.